A selection of T cell receptor beta chains follows, all from one sample in a study of CD8+ T cells in alopecia areata. Using immunoSEQ multiplex PCR, the repertoire was profiled, and TCRdb retains in-frame clones only, with some absent. The data hold roughly 250,000 clones, with roughly 69% observed a single time. The sequenced sample was CD4+ T cells sorted from blood, obtained at week 0. The receptors stem from a human donor with alopecia areata. Both conserved end residues are part of each CDR3. A D gene is named only where the DNA matches it firmly. Not every row has a clone size; where given, it reads once, few, many or a size class.

len: 15
j_gene: TRBJ2-5
v_gene: TRBV25-1
d_gene: TRBD1
abundance: NA
CDR3aa: CASSDPTGGGETQYF
CDR3nt: TGTGCCAGCAGTGATCCGACAGGGGGCGGGGAGACCCAGTACTTC

len: 15
j_gene: TRBJ1-2
v_gene: TRBV7-2
d_gene: TRBD1
abundance: few
CDR3aa: CASSSDRAEYYGYTF
CDR3nt: TGTGCCAGCAGCTCGGACAGGGCGGAGTACTATGGCTACACCTTC

len: 14
j_gene: TRBJ1-6
v_gene: TRBV6-5
d_gene: TRBD1
abundance: NA
CDR3aa: CASSYWTGDSPLHF
CDR3nt: TGTGCCAGCAGTTACTGGACAGGAGATTCACCCCTCCACTTT

len: 11
j_gene: TRBJ2-2
v_gene: TRBV20-1
d_gene: NA
abundance: NA
CDR3aa: CSARVFGELFF
CDR3nt: TGCAGTGCTAGAGTATTCGGGGAGCTGTTTTTT

len: 15
j_gene: TRBJ1-2
v_gene: TRBV25-1
d_gene: TRBD1
abundance: NA
CDR3aa: CASSDRGRGIYGYTF
CDR3nt: TGTGCCAGCAGTGATCGTGGCAGGGGGATCTACGGCTACACCTTC

len: 12
j_gene: TRBJ1-1
v_gene: TRBV29-1
d_gene: TRBD1
abundance: NA
CDR3aa: CSVERAGGPAFF
CDR3nt: TGCAGCGTTGAAAGGGCAGGGGGCCCAGCTTTCTTT

len: 12
j_gene: TRBJ2-3
v_gene: TRBV4-1
d_gene: NA
abundance: once
CDR3aa: CASSQVGDTQYF
CDR3nt: TGCGCCAGCAGCCAAGTTGGGGATACGCAGTATTTT

len: 11
j_gene: TRBJ2-5
v_gene: TRBV29-1
d_gene: NA
abundance: NA
CDR3aa: CSVGGQGSQYF
CDR3nt: TGCAGCGTGGGGGGGCAGGGGAGCCAGTACTTC

len: 14
j_gene: TRBJ1-2
v_gene: TRBV5-1
d_gene: NA
abundance: NA
CDR3aa: CASSLGAGSGGYTF
CDR3nt: TGCGCCAGCAGCTTGGGTGCAGGGAGCGGCGGCTACACCTTC

len: 13
j_gene: TRBJ1-2
v_gene: TRBV29-1
d_gene: NA
abundance: NA
CDR3aa: CSVEKQGLYGYTF
CDR3nt: TGCAGCGTTGAGAAACAGGGCCTTTATGGCTACACCTTC

len: 13
j_gene: TRBJ1-2
v_gene: TRBV29-1
d_gene: NA
abundance: few
CDR3aa: CSVETGRWNGYTF
CDR3nt: TGCAGCGTTGAAACAGGGAGGTGGAATGGCTACACCTTC

len: 12
j_gene: TRBJ2-7
v_gene: TRBV30
d_gene: TRBD1
abundance: NA
CDR3aa: CAFHRGLDEQYF
CDR3nt: TGTGCCTTCCACAGGGGGCTAGACGAGCAGTACTTC

len: 14
j_gene: TRBJ2-5
v_gene: TRBV5-1
d_gene: TRBD1
abundance: NA
CDR3aa: CASSPWGQGETQYF
CDR3nt: TGCGCCAGCAGCCCATGGGGACAGGGCGAGACCCAGTACTTC

len: 16
j_gene: TRBJ1-3
v_gene: TRBV6-5
d_gene: NA
abundance: NA
CDR3aa: CASSYSRSGIRNTIYF
CDR3nt: TGTGCCAGCAGTTACTCGAGGTCAGGGATTAGAAACACCATATATTTT

len: 16
j_gene: TRBJ2-1
v_gene: TRBV27
d_gene: NA
abundance: few
CDR3aa: CASSLYAGASANEQFF
CDR3nt: TGTGCCAGCAGTTTATACGCGGGGGCCTCTGCCAATGAGCAGTTCTTC

len: 12
j_gene: TRBJ2-7
v_gene: TRBV2
d_gene: NA
abundance: NA
CDR3aa: CASSFSGDEQYF
CDR3nt: TGTGCCAGCAGTTTTTCAGGGGACGAGCAGTACTTC

len: 13
j_gene: TRBJ2-1
v_gene: TRBV7-2
d_gene: NA
abundance: few
CDR3aa: CASSLRGLHEQFF
CDR3nt: TGTGCCAGCAGCTTACGGGGGTTACATGAGCAGTTCTTC

len: 12
j_gene: TRBJ2-7
v_gene: TRBV29-1
d_gene: NA
abundance: NA
CDR3aa: CSVGRAGYEQYF
CDR3nt: TGCAGCGTTGGTCGAGCGGGCTACGAGCAGTACTTC

len: 15
j_gene: TRBJ2-3
v_gene: TRBV2
d_gene: TRBD2
abundance: NA
CDR3aa: CASSDGSGGTDTQYF
CDR3nt: TGTGCCAGCAGTGATGGTAGCGGGGGCACAGATACGCAGTATTTT

len: 15
j_gene: TRBJ2-1
v_gene: TRBV9
d_gene: NA
abundance: few
CDR3aa: CASSTSASSYNEQFF
CDR3nt: TGTGCCAGCAGCACTTCAGCCAGCTCCTACAATGAGCAGTTCTTC

len: 13
j_gene: TRBJ1-1
v_gene: TRBV29-1
d_gene: NA
abundance: NA
CDR3aa: CSGLVLGDTEAFF
CDR3nt: TGCAGCGGTCTAGTCCTTGGGGACACTGAAGCTTTCTTT

len: 14
j_gene: TRBJ2-6
v_gene: TRBV29-1
d_gene: TRBD1
abundance: few
CDR3aa: CSVQTGAGANVLTF
CDR3nt: TGCAGCGTACAGACAGGGGCTGGGGCCAACGTCCTGACTTTC

len: 12
j_gene: TRBJ2-7
v_gene: TRBV29-1
d_gene: NA
abundance: NA
CDR3aa: CSAAQRSYEQYF
CDR3nt: TGCAGCGCGGCCCAGCGCTCCTACGAGCAGTACTTC

len: 17
j_gene: TRBJ1-2
v_gene: TRBV11-1
d_gene: TRBD1
abundance: once
CDR3aa: CASSRWERDRGSFGYTF
CDR3nt: TGTGCCAGCAGTCGCTGGGAGCGGGACAGGGGTTCATTTGGCTACACCTTC

len: 13
j_gene: TRBJ2-1
v_gene: TRBV15
d_gene: TRBD2
abundance: NA
CDR3aa: CATSGGLGNEQFF
CDR3nt: TGTGCCACTAGCGGGGGGCTCGGAAATGAGCAGTTCTTC

len: 16
j_gene: TRBJ2-2
v_gene: TRBV11-2
d_gene: TRBD1
abundance: once
CDR3aa: CASRPPGQGSTGELFF
CDR3nt: TGTGCCAGCAGGCCGCCGGGACAGGGGTCCACCGGGGAGCTGTTTTTT

len: 14
j_gene: TRBJ2-4
v_gene: TRBV5-4
d_gene: NA
abundance: NA
CDR3aa: CASSLDRKDNIQYF
CDR3nt: TGTGCCAGCAGCTTGGACAGGAAAGACAACATTCAGTACTTC

len: 14
j_gene: TRBJ2-7
v_gene: TRBV10-1
d_gene: TRBD1
abundance: NA
CDR3aa: CASSAGTDLYEQYF
CDR3nt: TGCGCCAGCAGTGCCGGGACAGACTTATACGAGCAGTACTTC

len: 15
j_gene: TRBJ2-7
v_gene: TRBV9
d_gene: TRBD2
abundance: NA
CDR3aa: CASSHSSSGEYEQYF
CDR3nt: TGTGCCAGCAGCCACTCTAGTAGCGGGGAATACGAGCAGTACTTC

len: 13
j_gene: TRBJ2-2
v_gene: TRBV7-2
d_gene: NA
abundance: few
CDR3aa: CASSSARTGELFF
CDR3nt: TGTGCCAGCAGCTCAGCCCGCACCGGGGAGCTGTTTTTT

len: 14
j_gene: TRBJ2-1
v_gene: TRBV7-2
d_gene: NA
abundance: NA
CDR3aa: CASSPASTYNEQFF
CDR3nt: TGTGCCAGCAGCCCAGCCTCTACCTACAATGAGCAGTTCTTC

len: 14
j_gene: TRBJ2-5
v_gene: TRBV7-9
d_gene: TRBD2
abundance: NA
CDR3aa: CASRKSGEQETQYF
CDR3nt: TGTGCCAGCAGGAAAAGCGGGGAGCAAGAGACCCAGTACTTC

len: 17
j_gene: TRBJ2-5
v_gene: TRBV9
d_gene: TRBD2
abundance: NA
CDR3aa: CASSVDPSGGRQETQYF
CDR3nt: TGTGCCAGCAGCGTAGACCCTAGCGGGGGGCGACAAGAGACCCAGTACTTC

len: 16
j_gene: TRBJ2-6
v_gene: TRBV5-1
d_gene: NA
abundance: few
CDR3aa: CASSSQGRSGANVLTF
CDR3nt: TGCGCCAGCAGCTCGCAGGGGCGCTCTGGGGCCAACGTCCTGACTTTC

len: 13
j_gene: TRBJ1-1
v_gene: TRBV29-1
d_gene: NA
abundance: NA
CDR3aa: CSGTGHSNTEAFF
CDR3nt: TGCAGCGGAACGGGACACTCGAACACTGAAGCTTTCTTT

len: 13
j_gene: TRBJ2-7
v_gene: TRBV7-9
d_gene: NA
abundance: once
CDR3aa: CASSYPPKYEQYF
CDR3nt: TGTGCCAGCAGCTACCCACCGAAGTACGAGCAGTACTTC

len: 12
j_gene: TRBJ2-5
v_gene: TRBV29-1
d_gene: NA
abundance: few
CDR3aa: CSVDQQQETQYF
CDR3nt: TGCAGCGTTGACCAACAGCAAGAGACCCAGTACTTC

len: 14
j_gene: TRBJ2-5
v_gene: TRBV7-6
d_gene: TRBD2
abundance: once
CDR3aa: CASSPGTSGEGQYF
CDR3nt: TGTGCCAGCTCCCCAGGGACTAGCGGGGAGGGCCAGTACTTC

len: 13
j_gene: TRBJ1-2
v_gene: TRBV30
d_gene: TRBD1
abundance: NA
CDR3aa: CAWSGTGPYGYTF
CDR3nt: TGTGCCTGGAGTGGGACAGGGCCCTATGGCTACACCTTC

len: 11
j_gene: TRBJ2-7
v_gene: TRBV10-3
d_gene: NA
abundance: NA
CDR3aa: CAIRDSYEQYF
CDR3nt: TGTGCCATCAGGGATTCTTACGAGCAGTACTTC

len: 14
j_gene: TRBJ2-7
v_gene: TRBV11-2
d_gene: NA
abundance: NA
CDR3aa: CASSLSIGVHEQYF
CDR3nt: TGTGCCAGCAGCTTATCGATCGGTGTCCACGAGCAGTACTTC

len: 16
j_gene: TRBJ2-1
v_gene: TRBV19
d_gene: NA
abundance: NA
CDR3aa: CASTDARRKTDNEQFF
CDR3nt: TGTGCCAGTACCGATGCACGGCGGAAAACCGACAATGAGCAGTTCTTC

len: 12
j_gene: TRBJ1-2
v_gene: TRBV2
d_gene: NA
abundance: NA
CDR3aa: CASSLGFYGYTF
CDR3nt: TGTGCCAGCAGTTTGGGTTTCTATGGCTACACCTTC

len: 17
j_gene: TRBJ1-4
v_gene: TRBV5-1
d_gene: NA
abundance: NA
CDR3aa: CASSLGTALTANEKLFF
CDR3nt: TGCGCCAGCAGTTTGGGGACTGCTTTGACGGCTAATGAAAAACTGTTTTTT

len: 14
j_gene: TRBJ2-1
v_gene: TRBV30
d_gene: TRBD1
abundance: NA
CDR3aa: CAWSPGQGRDEQFF
CDR3nt: TGTGCCTGGAGTCCGGGACAGGGGAGAGATGAGCAGTTCTTC

len: 13
j_gene: TRBJ2-4
v_gene: TRBV5-6
d_gene: NA
abundance: NA
CDR3aa: CASSLFRVNIQYF
CDR3nt: TGTGCCAGCAGCTTGTTTCGAGTCAACATTCAGTACTTC

len: 15
j_gene: TRBJ2-7
v_gene: TRBV11-2
d_gene: NA
abundance: NA
CDR3aa: CASSSAGSAAGEQYF
CDR3nt: TGTGCCAGCAGCTCCGCCGGCAGCGCCGCTGGCGAGCAGTACTTC

len: 14
j_gene: TRBJ1-2
v_gene: TRBV5-1
d_gene: NA
abundance: NA
CDR3aa: CASSLDPVTYGYTF
CDR3nt: TGCGCCAGCAGCTTGGACCCAGTAACCTATGGCTACACCTTC

len: 14
j_gene: TRBJ2-7
v_gene: TRBV5-1
d_gene: TRBD2
abundance: once
CDR3aa: CASSLGTSVDEQYF
CDR3nt: TGCGCCAGCAGCCTAGGGACTAGCGTGGACGAGCAGTACTTC

len: 12
j_gene: TRBJ2-5
v_gene: TRBV25-1
d_gene: NA
abundance: NA
CDR3aa: CASSSGSGSQYF
CDR3nt: TGTGCCAGCAGTTCCGGGTCCGGCTCCCAGTACTTC

len: 13
j_gene: TRBJ2-1
v_gene: TRBV7-9
d_gene: NA
abundance: few
CDR3aa: CASSPGGYNEQFF
CDR3nt: TGTGCCAGCAGCCCCGGGGGCTACAATGAGCAGTTCTTC

len: 14
j_gene: TRBJ2-1
v_gene: TRBV10-3
d_gene: NA
abundance: NA
CDR3aa: CAIRAGIRSSEQFF
CDR3nt: TGTGCCATCAGGGCGGGAATCCGGTCCTCTGAGCAGTTCTTC

len: 14
j_gene: TRBJ1-5
v_gene: TRBV30
d_gene: NA
abundance: NA
CDR3aa: CAWSVKQGYQPQHF
CDR3nt: TGTGCCTGGAGTGTTAAACAGGGCTATCAGCCCCAGCATTTT